This entry lists 15 T cell receptor beta chains sequenced from one sample in a study of glioma-infiltrating T cells after dendritic cell vaccination. TCRdb's copy holds only in-frame clones and misses some; the assay was immunoSEQ multiplex PCR. The table has roughly 60,000 clones, 70% to 85% seen once. Documented time point: after dendritic cell vaccination, including at tumor progression/relapse. Source: blood, taken after dendritic cell vaccination. The receptors derive from a human donor with glioblastoma.

The chain couples TRBV2 to TRBJ1-5; TRBD1 matches at 7 bases. Germline V gene lookup returns CDR1 SNHLY and CDR2 FYNNEI. This CDR3 region has 13 residues. V was pared by 8 bases and J by 15 bases, with 16 bases of the junction left unmatched. The CDR3 sequence is CASGRDSNTIGHF. The CDR3 DNA is TGTGCCAGCGGGCGGGACAGTAACACCATAGGGCATTTT.

The chain combines TRBV5-1 with TRBJ1-3; D is unclear. Trimming left V 0 bases short and J 3 bases short, with 4 bases between. The germline gives CDR1 SGHRS, CDR2 YFSETQ. The CDR3 is 13 residues long. The CDR3 is CASSLGVGNTIYF. DNA of the CDR3: TGCGCCAGCAGCTTGGGAGTTGGAAACACCATATATTTT.

The rearrangement uses TRBV2 and TRBJ1-5; D ambiguous. In germline, CDR1 is SNHLY, CDR2 FYNNEI. V lost 2 bases and J 7 bases, leaving 9 bases between the germline ends. CDR3 size: 13 residues. CDR3 nucleotides: TGTGCCAGCAGTGAACCGCCGGGGCAGCCCCAGCATTTT. It translates to CASSEPPGQPQHF.

The chain joins TRBV6-1 to TRBJ2-3; the D is unclear. The CDR3 is 13 amino acids. Germline assignment: CDR1 MNHNS and CDR2 SASEGT. Trimming stripped 10 bases from V and 0 bases from J, with 11 bases between. The CDR3 nucleotides read TGTGCCACCCTAACGGGTAGCACAGATACGCAGTATTTT. This translates into CATLTGSTDTQYF.

The chain carries TRBV9 and TRBJ2-1; 12 bases are shared with TRBD2. V shed 2 bases, J shed 3 bases, and the junction held 6 bases outside the gene matches. The germline CDR1 and CDR2 sequences are SGDLS and YYNGEE. The CDR3 is 17 amino acids. CDR3 nucleotide sequence: TGTGCCAGCAGCGTCGGACTAGCGGGGATTCTCTACAATGAGCAGTTCTTC. This gives the protein CASSVGLAGILYNEQFF.

J is TRBJ1-4 and V is TRBV6-6; D ambiguous. The V and J ends lost 0 bases and 7 bases respectively, with 9 bases between them. CDR1 is MNHNY and CDR2 is SVGAGI in the germline V gene (reference sequence). The CDR3 contains 14 residues. The CDR3 protein is CASSYSGGGEKLFF. CDR3 bases: TGTGCCAGCAGTTACTCAGGCGGTGGTGAAAAACTGTTTTTT.

The chain couples TRBV5-6 to TRBJ1-1; 8 nucleotides agree with TRBD1. The germline gives CDR1 SGHDT, CDR2 YYEEEE. This CDR3 region has 15 residues. The trim removed 0 bases at V and 6 bases at J, leaving 7 bases unmatched. The chain's CDR3 is CASSLDRGVEAEAFF. CDR3 nucleotide sequence: TGTGCCAGCAGCTTGGACAGGGGGGTGGAGGCTGAAGCTTTCTTT.

The J gene is TRBJ2-1, the V gene TRBV5-6, with unresolved D. V was trimmed by 0 bases and J by 3 bases, leaving 7 bases between them. CDR1 and CDR2 (germline): SGHDT, YYEEEE. CDR3 length equals 14 residues. Written as DNA, the CDR3 is TGTGCCAGCAGCTTGGGCCGACACTACAATGAGCAGTTCTTC. Its protein product is CASSLGRHYNEQFF.

The chain joins TRBV7-9 to TRBJ2-7; TRBD2 is a possible D gene (6 bases). Per the germline V gene, CDR1 is SEHNR and CDR2 is FQNEAQ (reference sequence). The CDR3 is 15 amino acids. Trimming took off 5 bases at V and 3 bases at J, with 17 bases between the two ends. The CDR3 bases are TGTGCCAGCAGCCGTGGAGTTGTGGGAGGCTACGAGCAGTACTTC. It is translated as CASSRGVVGGYEQYF.

This chain uses TRBV11-2 with TRBJ1-1; D remains unclear. The germline V gene encodes CDR1 SGHAT and CDR2 FQNNGV. V lost 5 bases to trimming and J lost 1 base, with 8 bases between them. CDR3 size: 13 residues. The CDR3 region has the DNA TGTGCCAGCAGCGATAACACGAACACTGAAGCTTTCTTT. Residues: CASSDNTNTEAFF.

J is TRBJ2-5 and V is TRBV12-5; 9 bases agree with TRBD1. The J call may be mistaken, given a closer DNA end match to TRBJ2-7. Germline loops: CDR1 LGHNT, CDR2 FRNRAP. CDR3 length equals 14 residues. CDR3 residues: CASGPRTGAYEQYF. The CDR3 nucleotides read TGTGCTAGTGGTCCTAGGACAGGGGCCTACGAGCAGTACTTC.

CDR3 in amino acids: CASSRDSDQPQHF. CDR3 DNA sequence: TGTGCCAGCAGCCGGGACAGTGATCAGCCCCAGCATTTT. The chain links TRBV7-9 to TRBJ1-5; TRBD1 agrees at 7 bases. J was trimmed by 5 bases and V by 5 bases; bases with no gene match: 3. CDR1 and CDR2 (germline): SEHNR, FQNEAQ (reference sequence). This CDR3 is built from 13 residues.

The rearrangement links TRBV30 to TRBJ2-5; a possible D gene is TRBD2 (6 bases). The CDR3 is made up of 13 amino acids. The germline CDR1 and CDR2 sequences are GTSNPN and SVGIG (reference sequence). V shed 3 bases and J shed 9 bases, with 17 bases lying between them. CDR3 amino acids: CAWSPTPRRAQYF. Written as DNA, the CDR3 is TGTGCCTGGAGCCCTACTCCCCGGAGGGCCCAGTACTTC.

V gene TRBV13 combines with J gene TRBJ2-1; 13 bases are a match to TRBD2. Germline CDR1 and CDR2: PRHDT and FYEKMQ (reference sequence). The CDR3 extends over 16 amino acids. V lost 5 bases and J lost 4; bases outside the gene matches: 5. The CDR3 DNA reads TGTGCCAGCAGCGAATCGGGACTAGCGGGGTACAATGAGCAGTTCTTC. This encodes CASSESGLAGYNEQFF.

The chain couples TRBV27 to TRBJ1-1, with D perhaps matching TRBD1 (5 bases). V lost 3 bases, J lost 5 bases, and 13 bases lay in between. CDR3 length: 14 amino acids. Germline-derived CDR1 and CDR2 are MNHEY and SMNVEV (reference sequence). CDR3 region: CASSLSPGGTEAFF. As DNA, the CDR3 is TGTGCCAGCAGTTTGTCGCCGGGGGGAACTGAAGCTTTCTTT.